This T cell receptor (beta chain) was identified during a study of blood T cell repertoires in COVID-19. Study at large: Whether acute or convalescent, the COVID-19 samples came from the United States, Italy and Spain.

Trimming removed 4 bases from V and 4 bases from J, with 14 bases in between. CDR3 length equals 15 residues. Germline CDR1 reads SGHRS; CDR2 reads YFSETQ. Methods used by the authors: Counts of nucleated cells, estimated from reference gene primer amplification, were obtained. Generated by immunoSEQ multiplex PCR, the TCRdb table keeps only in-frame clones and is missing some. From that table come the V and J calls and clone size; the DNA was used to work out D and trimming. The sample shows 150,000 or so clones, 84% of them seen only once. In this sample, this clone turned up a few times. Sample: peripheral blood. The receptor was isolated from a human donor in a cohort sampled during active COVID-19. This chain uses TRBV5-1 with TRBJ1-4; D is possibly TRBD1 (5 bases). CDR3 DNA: TGCGCCAGCAGCCAATGGGGGGGAGTTAATGAAAAACTGTTTTTT. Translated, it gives CASSQWGGVNEKLFF.